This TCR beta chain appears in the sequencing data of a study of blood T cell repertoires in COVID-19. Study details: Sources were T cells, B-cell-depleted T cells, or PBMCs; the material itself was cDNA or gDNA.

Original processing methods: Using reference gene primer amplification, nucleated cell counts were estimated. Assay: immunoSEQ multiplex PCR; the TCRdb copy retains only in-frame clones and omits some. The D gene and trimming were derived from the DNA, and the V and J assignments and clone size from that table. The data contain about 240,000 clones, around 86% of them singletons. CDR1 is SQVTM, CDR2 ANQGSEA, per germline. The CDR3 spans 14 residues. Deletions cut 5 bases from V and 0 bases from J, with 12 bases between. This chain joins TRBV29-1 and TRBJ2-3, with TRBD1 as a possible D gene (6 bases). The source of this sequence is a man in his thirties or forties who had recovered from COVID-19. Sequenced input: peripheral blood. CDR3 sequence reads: CSVSNRVSTDTQYF. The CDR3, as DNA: TGCAGCGTTTCAAACAGGGTTAGCACAGATACGCAGTATTTT.